The source of this TCR beta chain is a study of regulatory T cells in long-lasting Graves disease. The time point denotes: newly diagnosed GD, antithyroid drugs for less than 3 months. RNA isolated from PBMCs was used to make the TCR library. With iRepertoire HTBI primers and Arm-PCR of CDR3 regions, TCR beta libraries were built. TCRdb redid the calling of the multiplex PCR reads with MiXCR, one entry per CDR3 protein. The sample carries hundreds of thousands of distinct CDR3 sequences, about 16% recorded once. This clonotype has a count of ten or more. V shed 7 bases and J shed 3 bases, with 13 bases lying between them. The CDR3 sequence is 15 residues long. Germline V CDR1 and CDR2: SNHLY, FYNNEI. These data were likewise used in another study, on T cells in Graves' hyperthyroidism and ophthalmopathy.

The V and J genes are TRBV2 and TRBJ1-6; a possible D gene is TRBD1 (5 bases). This sequence originates from a woman aged 25 to 39 with Graves disease. The sequencing here drew on peripheral blood mononuclear cells (PBMCs), taken at new diagnosis, from a patient treated with antithyroid drugs. CDR3 in DNA: TGTGCCAGCACCATTCAGGGCGGCTATAATTCACCCCTCCACTTT. Its protein is CASTIQGGYNSPLHF. Complete variable domain (other parts from reference TRBV2 and TRBJ1-6): EPEVTQTPSHQVTQMGQEVILRCVPISNHLYFYWYRQILGQKVEFLVSFYNNEISEKSEIFDDQFSVERPDGSNFTLKIRSTKLEDSAMYFCASTIQGGYNSPLHFGNGTRLTVT.